Listed below are T cell receptor beta chains from one sample, sequenced in a study of human CD8 memory T cell subsets. TCRdb processed the 5' RACE reads again and assigns one entry to each CDR3 protein, with no DNA. The table lists several thousand distinct CDR3 sequences. Sequencing input: CD8+ T cells from PBMCs. The source is a human donor in good health. The CDR3 runs from the conserved cysteine through the conserved F or W. Clone size is stated in some rows and not others, as once, few, many or a class when expanded.

-	TRBV5-1	14	TRBJ2-7	CASSLPDRVYEQYF
-	TRBV13	16	TRBJ2-7	CASSLGQTGTSYEQYF
large	TRBV7-2	15	TRBJ2-5	CASSLSSSAMETQYF
-	TRBV5-1	15	TRBJ2-1	CASRLQGFDGNEQFF
-	TRBV5-1	13	TRBJ1-1	CASSFGTTDEAFF
medium-sized	TRBV29-1	11	TRBJ1-2	CSVTGELGYTF
-	TRBV25-1	13	TRBJ2-7	CASSSLSSYEQYF
-	TRBV7-9	16	TRBJ2-7	CASSPSIAGGLYEQYF
medium-sized	TRBV7-9	19	TRBJ2-1	CASSPYHLEEGRGHNEQFF
-	TRBV5-1	12	TRBJ2-3	CASNRVPDTQYF
large	TRBV29-1	15	TRBJ2-2	CSVDETSGETGELFF
-	TRBV4-1	17	TRBJ2-7	CASSQEPTSGSSYEQYF
-	TRBV14	15	TRBJ1-6	CASSSLGNPNSPLHF
-	TRBV15	17	TRBJ2-7	CATSRGLDSGIGDEQYF
-	TRBV20-1	12	TRBJ2-1	CTPGLAYNEQFF
-	TRBV3-1	22	TRBJ2-7	CASSQLTWGEKREGYITYEQYF
-	TRBV10-3	12	TRBJ1-1	CAISDGGTEAFF
large	TRBV19	15	TRBJ2-1	CASRFGTGPLHEQFF
-	TRBV29-1	13	TRBJ2-1	CSAQREGRVEQFF
-	TRBV6-5	15	TRBJ2-3	CASSYSGGLTDTQYF
-	TRBV20-1	14	TRBJ1-1	CSAQPGLGGPEAFF
-	TRBV10-3	15	TRBJ2-7	CAISDVTSGFYEQYF
-	TRBV27	12	TRBJ2-7	CASSRGGYEQYF
-	TRBV9	11	TRBJ2-1	CASSFSGEQFF
-	TRBV20-1	13	TRBJ2-2	CSASRGNTGELFF
-	TRBV7-3	16	TRBJ2-1	CASSPRPPSGSWEQFF
-	TRBV5-1	14	TRBJ2-7	CASSPGTGLYEQYF
-	TRBV6-1	15	TRBJ2-1	CASSVQKSSYNEQFF
-	TRBV13	16	TRBJ2-7	CASTRTGISKSYEQYF
medium-sized	TRBV2	15	TRBJ2-2	CASSSGTVAPGELFF
-	TRBV30	13	TRBJ2-7	CAWTQGRSHEQYF
-	TRBV5-4	16	TRBJ2-2	CASSHRIGGVDGELFF
-	TRBV21-1	14	TRBJ2-3	CASRGQANTDTQYF
-	TRBV7-9	11	TRBJ2-1	CASSLVNEQFF
medium-sized	TRBV28	16	TRBJ1-2	CASSPPGRDRLGGYTF
-	TRBV6-6	17	TRBJ2-5	CASSYSTSGSGGETQYF
-	TRBV7-6	16	TRBJ2-1	CASSSTGPSSYNEQFF
medium-sized	TRBV7-9	14	TRBJ2-7	CASSSGTVAYEQYF
-	TRBV6-5	14	TRBJ2-7	CASSSQSGAYEQYF
-	TRBV24-1	15	TRBJ2-5	CATSVTGGNQETQYF
-	TRBV7-3	14	TRBJ2-7	CASSQDREGAEQYF
-	TRBV6-5	16	TRBJ2-7	CASSLQGRQGAYEQYF
-	TRBV3-1	15	TRBJ1-5	CASSQEGGWNQPQHF
-	TRBV12-3/TRBV12-4	13	TRBJ2-1	CASSPAGVSEQFF
-	TRBV7-2	15	TRBJ2-3	CASSLGPLSTDTQYF
-	TRBV20-1	11	TRBJ2-1	CSARFYNEQFF
-	TRBV18	11	TRBJ2-7	CASSLNGEQYF
-	TRBV5-1	14	TRBJ1-4	CASSLLTGREKLFF
-	TRBV7-3	14	TRBJ2-3	CASSLPGLEDTQYF
medium-sized	TRBV21-1	16	TRBJ1-1	CASTSSPGLRNTEAFF
-	TRBV3-1	17	TRBJ2-3	CASSLGTGAHSTDTQYF
-	TRBV7-9	17	TRBJ2-1	CASLSVLEPSSYNEQFF
medium-sized	TRBV12-3/TRBV12-4	14	TRBJ1-5	CASSSTESNQPQHF
-	TRBV12-3/TRBV12-4	17	TRBJ2-3	CASRRLAGASGTDTQYF